This T cell receptor beta chain derives from a study of cytotoxic CD8 clonotypes in ibrutinib-treated CLL. Study results and limitations: Clonotypes that were public were uncommon, and they contracted or stayed stable on treatment. Samples from sustained-remission and progressing patients were taken at different times. The study found clonality rose at ibrutinib response, then fell toward baseline at progression.

V was trimmed by 7 bases and J by 5 bases, leaving 17 bases between them. The germline gives CDR1 SQVTM, CDR2 ANQGSEA. The CDR3 has 13 amino acids. Here immunoSEQ multiplex PCR was the method, and the copy in TCRdb shows in-frame clones only, minus some. The sample consists of approximately 210,000 clones, around 70% of them appearing once. Comments on this clone: The antigen remains undetermined.

The clonotype was recovered from a human donor with chronic lymphocytic leukemia. This specimen consisted of PBMCs, obtained after 24 months of ibrutinib treatment. The chain employs TRBV29-1 and TRBJ2-5; D possibly corresponds to TRBD2 (5 bases). In DNA, the CDR3 is TGCAGCGCCGCAGGCCCAGGCGGGGAGACCCAGTACTTC. Its protein is CSAAGPGGETQYF.